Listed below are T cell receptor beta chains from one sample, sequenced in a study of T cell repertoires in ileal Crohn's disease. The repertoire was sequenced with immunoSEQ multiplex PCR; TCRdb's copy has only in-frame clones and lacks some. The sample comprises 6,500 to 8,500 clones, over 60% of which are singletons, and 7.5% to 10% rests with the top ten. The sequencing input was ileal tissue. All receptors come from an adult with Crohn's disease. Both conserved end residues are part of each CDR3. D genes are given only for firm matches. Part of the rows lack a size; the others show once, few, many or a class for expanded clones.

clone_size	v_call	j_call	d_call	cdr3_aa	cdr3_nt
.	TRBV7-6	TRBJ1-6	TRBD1	CASSGGQKDSPLHF	TGTGCCAGCAGCGGGGGACAGAAGGATTCACCCCTCCACTTT
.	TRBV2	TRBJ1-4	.	CASIGGTKEKLFF	TGTGCCAGCATAGGAGGTACGAAGGAAAAACTGTTTTTT
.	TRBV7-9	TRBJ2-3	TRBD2	CASSPASGRDSTDTQYF	TGTGCCAGCAGCCCCGCTAGCGGGAGGGATTCCACAGATACGCAGTATTTT
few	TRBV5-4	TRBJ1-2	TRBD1	CASSPTTGGYGYTF	TGTGCCAGCAGCCCTACGACAGGGGGCTATGGCTACACCTTC
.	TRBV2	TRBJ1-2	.	CASSLRDHGYTF	TGTGCCAGCAGCCTCCGGGATCATGGCTACACCTTC
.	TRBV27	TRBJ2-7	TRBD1	CASSPTGTGGYEQYF	TGTGCCAGCAGTCCCACCGGGACAGGGGGCTACGAGCAGTACTTC
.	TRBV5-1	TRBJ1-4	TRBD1	CASSPGQGWSEKLFF	TGCGCCAGCAGCCCCGGACAGGGATGGAGCGAAAAACTGTTTTTT
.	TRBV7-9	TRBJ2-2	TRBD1	CASRSGTGGTGELFF	TGTGCCAGCAGGTCCGGGACAGGGGGCACCGGGGAGCTGTTTTTT
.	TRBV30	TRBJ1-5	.	CAWGRRGDQPQHF	TGTGCCTGGGGCAGGAGGGGCGATCAGCCCCAGCATTTT
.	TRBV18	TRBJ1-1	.	CASSLQGWGTEAFF	TGTGCCAGCTCTCTACAGGGATGGGGCACTGAAGCTTTCTTT
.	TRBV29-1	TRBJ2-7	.	CSASLVPGEQYF	TGCAGCGCCTCCCTAGTTCCGGGCGAGCAGTACTTC
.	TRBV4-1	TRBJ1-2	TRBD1	CASSHLHPGTGAEGYTF	TGCGCCAGCAGCCACCTCCATCCCGGGACAGGAGCGGAGGGCTACACCTTC
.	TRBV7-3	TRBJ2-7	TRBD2	CASSLIAGAYEQYF	TGTGCCAGCAGCTTAATAGCGGGCGCCTACGAGCAGTACTTC
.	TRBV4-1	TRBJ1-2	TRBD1	CASSPRDRENYGYTF	TGCGCCAGCAGCCCTCGGGACAGGGAGAACTATGGCTACACCTTC
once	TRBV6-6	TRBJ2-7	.	CASSFGQPLYEQYF	TGTGCCAGCAGTTTCGGACAGCCGCTGTACGAGCAGTACTTC
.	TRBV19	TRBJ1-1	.	CASSAVGGAFF	TGTGCCAGTAGTGCCGTAGGGGGAGCTTTCTTT
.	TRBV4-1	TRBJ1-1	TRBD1	CASSQGTGLDTEAFF	TGCGCCAGCAGCCAAGGGACAGGGTTGGACACTGAAGCTTTCTTT
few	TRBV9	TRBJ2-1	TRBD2	CASSVTGTRESNEQFF	TGTGCCAGCAGCGTTACCGGGACTAGAGAATCTAATGAGCAGTTCTTC
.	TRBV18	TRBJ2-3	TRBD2	CASSVNAGADTQYF	TGTGCCAGCTCGGTAAACGCGGGGGCAGATACGCAGTATTTT
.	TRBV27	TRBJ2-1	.	CASSPGFGDYNEQFF	TGTGCCAGCAGTCCGGGGTTTGGGGATTACAATGAGCAGTTCTTC
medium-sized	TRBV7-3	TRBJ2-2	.	CASSSGPNTGELFF	TGTGCCAGCAGCTCTGGGCCCAACACCGGGGAGCTGTTTTTT
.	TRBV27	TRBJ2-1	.	CASSLMADPYNEQFF	TGTGCCAGCAGTTTAATGGCAGATCCCTACAATGAGCAGTTCTTC
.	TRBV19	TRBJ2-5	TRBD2	CASRTSGEETQYF	TGTGCCAGCAGGACTAGCGGGGAAGAGACCCAGTACTTC
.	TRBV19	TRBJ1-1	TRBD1	CASSIAGRGRTEAFF	TGTGCCAGTAGTATAGCGGGCAGGGGGAGGACTGAAGCTTTCTTT
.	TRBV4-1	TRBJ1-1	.	CASSPLGGGGNTEAFF	TGCGCCAGCAGCCCCCTGGGAGGGGGGGGGAACACTGAAGCTTTCTTT
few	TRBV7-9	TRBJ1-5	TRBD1	CASSGGQTGQPQHF	TGTGCCAGCAGTGGGGGACAGACGGGGCAGCCCCAGCATTTT
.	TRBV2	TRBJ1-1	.	CARGGMNTEAFF	TGTGCGAGGGGGGGTATGAACACTGAAGCTTTCTTT
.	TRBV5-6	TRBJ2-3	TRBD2	CASSSGTSGVTDTQYF	TGTGCCAGCAGCTCTGGGACTAGCGGGGTAACCGATACGCAGTATTTT
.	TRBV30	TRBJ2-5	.	CAWSPAGIETQYF	TGTGCCTGGAGTCCCGCGGGGATAGAGACCCAGTACTTC
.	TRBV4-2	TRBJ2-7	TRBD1	CASSQDLTGDSYEQYF	TGTGCCAGCAGCCAAGATCTCACAGGGGATTCCTACGAGCAGTACTTC
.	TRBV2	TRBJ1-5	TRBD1	CASSEGQVNQPQHF	TGTGCCAGCAGTGAGGGACAGGTCAATCAGCCCCAGCATTTT
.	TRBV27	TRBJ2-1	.	CASSLTQRDEQFF	TGTGCCAGCAGTTTAACTCAGCGGGATGAGCAGTTCTTC
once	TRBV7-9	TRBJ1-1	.	CASNRGIVNTEAFF	TGTGCCAGCAATAGGGGAATCGTGAACACTGAAGCTTTCTTT
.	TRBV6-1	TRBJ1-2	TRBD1	CASSEALPAGGNGYTF	TGTGCCAGCAGTGAAGCGCTTCCAGCAGGGGGCAATGGCTACACCTTC
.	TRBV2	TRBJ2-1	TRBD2	CASRGASGRGEQFF	TGTGCCAGCAGGGGGGCTAGCGGGAGAGGGGAGCAGTTCTTC
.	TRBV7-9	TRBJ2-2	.	CASSKRRLDAGELFF	TGTGCCAGCAGCAAGCGCCGGCTAGATGCCGGGGAGCTGTTTTTT
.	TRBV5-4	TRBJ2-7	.	CASSLGSAYEQYF	TGTGCCAGCAGTTTGGGGTCTGCCTACGAGCAGTACTTC
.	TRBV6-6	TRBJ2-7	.	CASSYLGGYEQYF	TGTGCCAGCAGTTATTTAGGGGGATACGAGCAGTACTTC
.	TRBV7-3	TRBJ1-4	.	CASSPGDTSNEKLFF	TGTGCCAGCAGCCCTGGGGACACCTCTAATGAAAAACTGTTTTTT
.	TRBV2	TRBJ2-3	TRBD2	CASRGLAGDPISSTDTQYF	TGTGCCAGCAGGGGACTAGCGGGGGATCCGATTTCTAGCACAGATACGCAGTATTTT
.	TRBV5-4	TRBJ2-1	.	CASSLPGRARNEQFF	TGTGCCAGCAGCTTGCCGGGCAGGGCACGGAATGAGCAGTTCTTC
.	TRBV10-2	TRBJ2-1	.	CASSEPGQGTRPFF	TGCGCCAGCAGTGAGCCCGGACAGGGGACTAGGCCGTTCTTC
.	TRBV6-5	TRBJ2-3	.	CASSYGGGGTDTQYF	TGTGCCAGCAGTTATGGAGGGGGGGGAACAGATACGCAGTATTTT
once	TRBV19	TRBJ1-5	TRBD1	CASSAKQGASNQPQHF	TGTGCCAGTAGTGCGAAACAGGGGGCAAGCAATCAGCCCCAGCATTTT
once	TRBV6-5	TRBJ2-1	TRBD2	CASSYPEREGRNEQFF	TGTGCCAGCAGTTACCCCGAGCGGGAGGGCCGCAATGAGCAGTTCTTC
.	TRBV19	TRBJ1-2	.	CASSTDRANYGYTF	TGTGCCAGTAGTACTGACCGGGCTAACTATGGCTACACCTTC